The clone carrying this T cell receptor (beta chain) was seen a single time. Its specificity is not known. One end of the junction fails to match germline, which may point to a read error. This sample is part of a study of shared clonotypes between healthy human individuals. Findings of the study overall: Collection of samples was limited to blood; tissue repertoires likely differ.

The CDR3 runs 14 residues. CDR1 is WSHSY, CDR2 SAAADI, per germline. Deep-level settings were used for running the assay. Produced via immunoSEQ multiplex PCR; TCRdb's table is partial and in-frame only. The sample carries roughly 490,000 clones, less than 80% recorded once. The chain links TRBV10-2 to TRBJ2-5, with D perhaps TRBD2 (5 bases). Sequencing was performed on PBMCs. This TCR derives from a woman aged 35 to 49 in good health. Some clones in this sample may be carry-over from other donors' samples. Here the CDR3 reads CASSDPGPAENQYF. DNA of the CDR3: TGCGCCAGCAGTGACCCCGGACCAGCGGAGAACCAGTACTTC.